This is a list of T cell receptor beta chains from one sample in a study of monozygotic twins with inflammatory bowel disease. From the 5' RACE reads, TCRdb lists one entry per CDR3 protein and no DNA. This sample's table has 150,000 or so distinct CDR3 sequences. The sequencing sample was made of blood. These receptors all stem from a human donor with ulcerative colitis or Crohn's disease, or a healthy co-twin of an affected twin (not recorded which). The CDR3 runs from the conserved cysteine through the conserved F or W. Fields, in order: CDR3 length, J gene, V gene, CDR3 protein.

16 | TRBJ1-3 | TRBV7-6 | CASSPRGGEPGNTIYF
11 | TRBJ1-2 | TRBV27 | CASASAFGYTF
14 | TRBJ2-5 | TRBV15 | CATKKTGVRETQYF
17 | TRBJ2-1 | TRBV19 | CASSIRGIAGSYNEQFF
18 | TRBJ2-2 | TRBV5-1 | CASSLGLQTGTFNGELFF
16 | TRBJ2-3 | TRBV9 | CASSVVGTSFTDTQYF
13 | TRBJ2-7 | TRBV29-1 | CSVKPRQGYEQYF
16 | TRBJ2-3 | TRBV10-3 | CASTQGGHPSTDTQYF
14 | TRBJ2-1 | TRBV2 | CASHRDRGRNEQFF
16 | TRBJ1-3 | TRBV20-1 | CSASVRWGKTADTIYF
14 | TRBJ2-7 | TRBV6-5 | CASSYGLAAYEQYF
13 | TRBJ2-7 | TRBV7-2 | CASSLGALDEQYF
14 | TRBJ2-5 | TRBV5-1 | CASSMGLAGETQYF
14 | TRBJ1-1 | TRBV5-1 | CASTAPGGSTEAFF
14 | TRBJ2-4 | TRBV19 | CASALATKKNIQYF
12 | TRBJ1-1 | TRBV9 | CASSVGDTEAFF
17 | TRBJ2-3 | TRBV7-2 | CASSKRTSGIRTDTQYF
14 | TRBJ2-2 | TRBV7-7 | CASSLHPTTGELFF
13 | TRBJ1-3 | TRBV20-1 | CSARGGTGNTIYF
14 | TRBJ2-7 | TRBV20-1 | CSVESGRVSYEQYF
15 | TRBJ2-3 | TRBV27 | CASSLRRGIPDTQYF
13 | TRBJ2-1 | TRBV18 | CASSDLGTNEQFF
20 | TRBJ2-3 | TRBV20-1 | CSARDLEVLKAGESTDTQYF
17 | TRBJ2-1 | TRBV5-1 | CASSPGLQPSLNNEQFF
16 | TRBJ2-3 | TRBV7-2 | CASSLKGGPPIDTQYF
14 | TRBJ2-7 | TRBV20-1 | CSASQPGTDYEQYF
16 | TRBJ2-3 | TRBV12-3/TRBV12-4 | CASSSLGSSRTDTQYF
15 | TRBJ2-3 | TRBV20-1 | CSARAGAHKLDTQYF
14 | TRBJ1-1 | TRBV5-1 | CASSLLDPGTEAFF
12 | TRBJ2-7 | TRBV10-2 | CASSGDRDEQYF
15 | TRBJ1-1 | TRBV5-1 | CASSLQTGKGTEAFF
12 | TRBJ2-7 | TRBV29-1 | CSGRTGGPEQYF
14 | TRBJ2-2 | TRBV20-1 | CSARGPRATGELFF
16 | TRBJ1-4 | TRBV29-1 | CSVRLRSIATNEKLFF
15 | TRBJ2-1 | TRBV4-1 | CASTQGVSSYNEQFF
18 | TRBJ1-3 | TRBV5-1 | CASRRQPTGRSSGNTIYF
17 | TRBJ2-7 | TRBV7-9 | CASSFPLAGALSYEQYF
13 | TRBJ2-1 | TRBV3-1 | CASSQGWDNEQFF
15 | TRBJ1-6 | TRBV28 | CASSSDRGRGSPLHF
16 | TRBJ2-7 | TRBV28 | CASVRGSVNGWYEQYF
16 | TRBJ2-6 | TRBV29-1 | CSVPGQGATGANVLTF
15 | TRBJ1-1 | TRBV7-3 | CASSLGQGDNTEAFF
13 | TRBJ2-7 | TRBV9 | CASSVGGSYEQYF
13 | TRBJ1-2 | TRBV7-9 | CASTLTVSYGYTF
13 | TRBJ1-5 | TRBV12-3/TRBV12-4 | CASSLGVTKPQHF
15 | TRBJ2-1 | TRBV12-3/TRBV12-4 | CASRPTSSRYNEQFF
15 | TRBJ1-1 | TRBV5-1 | CASSLASSLNTEAFF
14 | TRBJ1-4 | TRBV5-1 | CASSSGQSWEKLFF
13 | TRBJ2-1 | TRBV10-3 | CATLDGTYNEQFF
15 | TRBJ2-1 | TRBV5-1 | CASSSRVGNFNEQFF
17 | TRBJ2-1 | TRBV7-3 | CASSREGARTNYNEQFF
14 | TRBJ1-1 | TRBV20-1 | CSPLEGDRSTEAFF
14 | TRBJ2-7 | TRBV5-1 | CASSYLAGSYEQYF
13 | TRBJ1-1 | TRBV29-1 | CSVVKGTNTEAFF
13 | TRBJ2-7 | TRBV5-1 | CASSPSMGSKRYF
14 | TRBJ2-5 | TRBV5-1 | CASTDRGPGETQYF
19 | TRBJ2-3 | TRBV7-6 | CASSFPVRLAGGSRDTQYF